This is a list of T cell receptor beta chains from one sample in a study of blood T cell repertoires in COVID-19. The table came from immunoSEQ multiplex PCR; TCRdb's copy has only in-frame clones and leaves some out. This table has 88,000 or so clones, 86% appearing once. Sequenced sample: peripheral blood. The origin of the receptors is a man between 60 and 75 years old with acute or convalescent COVID-19. The conserved cysteine and the conserved F or W are not part of the CDR3 here.

v_call	j_call	cdr3_aa
TRBV10-1	TRBJ1-2	ASSEGTGINRMDYGYT
TRBV5-1	TRBJ2-7	ASSSGLYYEQY
TRBV24-1	TRBJ2-2	ATQQGGGTGELF
TRBV7-9	TRBJ2-5	ASSNKETQY
TRBV5-1	TRBJ1-1	ASSQGQARWRTEAF
TRBV6-5	TRBJ1-6	ASSLGGKDSPLH
TRBV30	TRBJ1-1	AWSVASEAF
TRBV6-5	TRBJ2-7	ASSSTGRSIHEQY
TRBV30	TRBJ1-3	AWASQGQLSGNTIY
TRBV11-2	TRBJ1-1	ASSLGRLAEAF
TRBV6-1	TRBJ2-3	ASSDAAGTGGADTQY
TRBV27	TRBJ1-1	ASSWRGRAEAF
TRBV7-2	TRBJ1-2	ASSTTGSGYT
TRBV9	TRBJ2-3	ASSVQGAKDTQY
TRBV7-2	TRBJ1-1	ASSLTGTTEAF
TRBV6-5	TRBJ1-2	ASSSTINYGYT
TRBV19	TRBJ1-5	ASKGGASSNQPQH
TRBV5-1	TRBJ2-7	ASSPATVNPYEQY
TRBV14	TRBJ1-1	ASSTGLNTEAF
TRBV5-1	TRBJ2-1	ASSLGRLADLDEQF
TRBV19	TRBJ2-7	ASSLKGQGVVYEQY
TRBV11-3	TRBJ2-7	ASSLSPGLGEQY
TRBV5-1	TRBJ2-7	ASSLETGPEQY
TRBV18	TRBJ2-7	ASSPLDINAEQY
TRBV3-1/TRBV3-2	TRBJ1-6	ASSGDRGDSPLH
TRBV18	TRBJ1-1	ASSLGTGGVTEAF
TRBV6-5	TRBJ1-2	ASRRSETGTYGYT
TRBV14	TRBJ1-2	ASSQEDRASNYGYT
TRBV5-4	TRBJ2-2	ASSPSKLAGAGELF
TRBV5-1	TRBJ1-1	ASTPRARMMNTEAF
TRBV5-1	TRBJ1-2	ASSPLGRGPAYGYT
TRBV9	TRBJ1-1	ASSVASDRVGTEAF
TRBV9	TRBJ2-7	ASSAPRGLAGEYEQY
TRBV5-6	TRBJ2-7	ASRDRGRLSYEQY
TRBV5-6	TRBJ1-1	ASSLVAQNTEAF
TRBV11-2	TRBJ1-1	ASSLAGLLNTEAF
TRBV2	TRBJ2-1	ASSEPQGANEQF
TRBV5-4	TRBJ2-7	ASSFQGNYEQY
TRBV29-1	TRBJ1-1	SVRKGVLNTEAF
TRBV6-2/TRBV6-3	TRBJ2-1	ASSPWTSGGSNEQF
TRBV5-1	TRBJ1-1	ASSRDSMNTEAF
TRBV2	TRBJ1-3	ASSEQGIVRNTIY
TRBV27	TRBJ2-2	ASSGLAGVTGELF
TRBV27	TRBJ1-3	ASSPSRGNTIY
TRBV10-3	TRBJ1-1	ATPPRGKGARVPEAF
TRBV5-1	TRBJ2-5	ASSSAGGWETQY
TRBV19	TRBJ1-5	ASSIYRVLDDQPQH